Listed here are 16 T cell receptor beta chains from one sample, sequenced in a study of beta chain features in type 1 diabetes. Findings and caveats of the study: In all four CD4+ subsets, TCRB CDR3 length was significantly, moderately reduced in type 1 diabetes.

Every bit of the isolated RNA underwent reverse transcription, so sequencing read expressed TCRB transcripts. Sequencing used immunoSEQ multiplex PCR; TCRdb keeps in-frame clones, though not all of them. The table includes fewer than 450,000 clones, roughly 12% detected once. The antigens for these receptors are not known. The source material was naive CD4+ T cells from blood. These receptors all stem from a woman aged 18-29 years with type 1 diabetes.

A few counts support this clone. The CDR3 coding sequence is TGTGCCAGCAGCCTCCAGGTGGGAGGAGAGCAGTACGTC. Translation: CASSLQVGGEQYV. V is TRBV7-9 and J is TRBJ2-7; a weak D match, TRBD2 (6 bases). With 5 bases removed from V and 7 bases from J, the gap between germline ends came to 15 bases. This CDR3 has 13 residues. The germline V gene has CDR1 SEHNR and CDR2 FQNEAQ (reference sequence).

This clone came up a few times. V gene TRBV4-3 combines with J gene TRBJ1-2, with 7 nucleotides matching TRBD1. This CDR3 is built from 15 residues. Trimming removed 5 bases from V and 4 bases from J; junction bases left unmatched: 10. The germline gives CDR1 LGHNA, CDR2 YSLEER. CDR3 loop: CASSSQTGLVYGYTF. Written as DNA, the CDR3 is TGCGCCAGCAGCTCACAGACAGGGTTGGTCTATGGCTACACCTTC.

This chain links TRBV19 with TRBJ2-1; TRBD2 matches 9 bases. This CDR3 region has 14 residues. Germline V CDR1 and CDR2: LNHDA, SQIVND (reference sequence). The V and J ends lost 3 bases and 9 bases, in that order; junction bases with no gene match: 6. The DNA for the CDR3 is TGTGCCAGTAGTATGTCTAGCGGGACCGGTGAGCAGTTCTTC. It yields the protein CASSMSSGTGEQFF.

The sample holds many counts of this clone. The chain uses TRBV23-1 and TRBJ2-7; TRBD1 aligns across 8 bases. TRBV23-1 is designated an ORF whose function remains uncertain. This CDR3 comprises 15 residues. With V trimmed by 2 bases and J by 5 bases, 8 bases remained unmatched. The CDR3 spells CASSQPPWTGHEQYV. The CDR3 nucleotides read TGCGCCAGCAGTCAACCCCCTTGGACAGGGCACGAGCAGTACGTC.

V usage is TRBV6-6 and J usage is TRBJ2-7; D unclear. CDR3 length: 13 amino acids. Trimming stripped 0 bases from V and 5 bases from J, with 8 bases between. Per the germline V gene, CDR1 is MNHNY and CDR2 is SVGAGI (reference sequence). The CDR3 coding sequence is TGTGCCAGCAGTTACTCGCCGGTAGACGAGCAGTACTTC. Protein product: CASSYSPVDEQYF.

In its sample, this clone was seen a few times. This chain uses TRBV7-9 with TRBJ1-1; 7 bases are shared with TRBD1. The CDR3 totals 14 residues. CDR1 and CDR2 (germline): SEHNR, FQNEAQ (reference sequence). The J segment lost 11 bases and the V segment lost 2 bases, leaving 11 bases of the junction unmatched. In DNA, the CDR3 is TGTGCCAGCAGCTTATCGGGACAGCCATCGAACGCTTTCTTT. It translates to CASSLSGQPSNAFF.

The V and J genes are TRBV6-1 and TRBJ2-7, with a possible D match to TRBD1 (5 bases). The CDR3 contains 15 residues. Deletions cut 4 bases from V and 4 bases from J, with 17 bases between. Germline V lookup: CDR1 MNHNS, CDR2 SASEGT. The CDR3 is CASSAHRSSDYEQYV. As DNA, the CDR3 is TGTGCCAGCAGTGCCCACAGGAGCTCCGATTACGAGCAGTACGTC.

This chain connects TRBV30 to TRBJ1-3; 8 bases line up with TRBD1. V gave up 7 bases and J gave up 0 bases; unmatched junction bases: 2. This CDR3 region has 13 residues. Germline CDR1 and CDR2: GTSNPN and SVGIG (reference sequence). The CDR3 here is CALGQASGNTIYF. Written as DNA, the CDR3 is TGTGCCTTGGGACAGGCCTCTGGAAACACCATATATTTT.

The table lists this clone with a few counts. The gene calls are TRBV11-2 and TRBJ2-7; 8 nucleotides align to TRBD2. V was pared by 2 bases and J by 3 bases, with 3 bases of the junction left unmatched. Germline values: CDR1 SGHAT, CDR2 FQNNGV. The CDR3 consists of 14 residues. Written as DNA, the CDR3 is TGTGCCAGCAGCTTACTAGCGGGCTACTACGAGCAGTACGTC. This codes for CASSLLAGYYEQYV.

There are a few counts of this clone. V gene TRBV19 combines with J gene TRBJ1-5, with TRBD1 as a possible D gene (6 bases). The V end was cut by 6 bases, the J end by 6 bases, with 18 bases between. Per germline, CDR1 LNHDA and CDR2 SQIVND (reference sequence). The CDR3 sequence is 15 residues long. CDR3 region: CASSPGGARGQPQHF. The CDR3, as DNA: TGTGCCAGTAGCCCGGGGGGGGCACGCGGTCAGCCCCAGCATTTT.

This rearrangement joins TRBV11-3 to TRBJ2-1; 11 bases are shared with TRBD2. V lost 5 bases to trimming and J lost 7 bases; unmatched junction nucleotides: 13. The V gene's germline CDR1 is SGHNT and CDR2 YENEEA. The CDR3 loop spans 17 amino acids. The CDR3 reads CASSHPVSGRAGNEQFF. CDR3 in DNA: TGTGCCAGCAGCCACCCCGTTAGCGGGAGGGCCGGGAATGAGCAGTTCTTC.

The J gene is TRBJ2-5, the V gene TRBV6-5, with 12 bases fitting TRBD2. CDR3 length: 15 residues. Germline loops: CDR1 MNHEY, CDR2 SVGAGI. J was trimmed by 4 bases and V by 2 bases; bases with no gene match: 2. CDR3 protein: CASSYRGLAGETQYF. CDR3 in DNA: TGTGCCAGCAGTTACCGGGGACTAGCGGGAGAGACCCAGTACTTC.

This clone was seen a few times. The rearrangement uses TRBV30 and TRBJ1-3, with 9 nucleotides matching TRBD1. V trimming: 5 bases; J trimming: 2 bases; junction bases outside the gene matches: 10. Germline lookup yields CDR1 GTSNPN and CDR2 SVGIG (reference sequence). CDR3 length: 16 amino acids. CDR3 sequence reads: CAWGSGQGFTGNTIYF. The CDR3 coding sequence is TGTGCCTGGGGTTCGGGACAGGGCTTTACTGGAAACACCATATATTTT.

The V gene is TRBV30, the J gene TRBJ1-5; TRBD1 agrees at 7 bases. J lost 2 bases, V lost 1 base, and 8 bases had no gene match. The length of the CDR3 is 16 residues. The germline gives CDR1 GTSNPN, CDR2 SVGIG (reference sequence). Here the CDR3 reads CAWSGFKGTGNQPQHF. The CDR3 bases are TGTGCCTGGAGTGGGTTTAAAGGGACAGGCAATCAGCCCCAGCATTTT. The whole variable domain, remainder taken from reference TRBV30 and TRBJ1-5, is SQTIHQWPATLVQPVGSPLSLECTVEGTSNPNLYWYRQAAGRGLQLLFYSVGIGQISSEVPQNLSASRPQDRQFILSSKKLLLSDSGFYLCAWSGFKGTGNQPQHFGDGTRLSIL.

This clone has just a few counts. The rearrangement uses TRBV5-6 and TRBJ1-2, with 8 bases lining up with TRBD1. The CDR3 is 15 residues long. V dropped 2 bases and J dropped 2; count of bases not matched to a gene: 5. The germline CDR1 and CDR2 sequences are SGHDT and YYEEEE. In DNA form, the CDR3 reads TGTGCCAGCAGCTTCAGGGGGCGGAAGAACTATGGCTACACCTTC. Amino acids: CASSFRGRKNYGYTF.

The CDR3 region is CASGFAGAADTQYF. DNA for the CDR3: TGTGCTAGTGGTTTCGCGGGAGCGGCAGATACGCAGTATTTT. The chain has TRBV12-5 and TRBJ2-3; 7 nucleotides agree with TRBD2. After removal of 3 bases from V and 4 bases from J, the junction contained 4 bases not matched to a gene. Germline V CDR1 and CDR2: LGHNT, FRNRAP. The CDR3 runs to 14 residues. The entire variable domain, with the rest obtained from reference TRBV12-5 and TRBJ2-3, is as follows: DARVTQTPRHKVTEMGQEVTMRCQPILGHNTVFWYRQTMMQGLELLAYFRNRAPLDDSGMPKDRFSAEMPDATLATLKIQPSEPRDSAVYFCASGFAGAADTQYFGPGTRLTVL.